The 16 T cell receptor beta chains below all came from one sample that was sequenced in a study of blood T cell repertoires in COVID-19. TCRdb keeps only in-frame clones here, not all; method: immunoSEQ multiplex PCR. This sample has about 310,000 clones; 75% to 90% occur once, and the top ten carry approximately 8.8%. Sequencing used PBMCs or T cells enriched from blood (not recorded which). These receptors were obtained from a woman aged 40 to 55 who had recovered from COVID-19.

The V and J genes are TRBV11-2 and TRBJ2-1; 9 bases agree with TRBD2. Trimming cost V 2 bases and J 9 bases; bases outside gene matches: 11. The CDR3 has 16 residues. The germline V gene encodes CDR1 SGHAT and CDR2 FQNNGV. This CDR3 reads CASSLLGTSSYFEQFF. The CDR3 DNA is TGTGCCAGCAGCTTATTAGGGACTAGCTCGTATTTTGAGCAGTTCTTC.

In this sample, this clone turned up a few times. The chain couples TRBV14 to TRBJ1-6, with D unclear. CDR1 is SGHDN and CDR2 is FVKESK in the germline V gene. The CDR3 is made up of 13 amino acids. V was trimmed by 0 bases and J by 14 bases, leaving 11 bases between them. The CDR3 reads CASSQESERTLHF. CDR3 DNA: TGTGCCAGCAGCCAAGAATCTGAGAGGACCCTCCACTTT.

This chain links TRBV5-4 with TRBJ2-7, with 12 bases lining up with TRBD1. The CDR3 is made up of 15 amino acids. Trimming removed 2 bases from V and 6 bases from J; junction bases left unmatched: 6. Germline CDR1 is SGHNT and CDR2 is YYREEE (reference sequence). The CDR3 reads CASSFAGTGGSEQYF. The CDR3 nucleotides read TGTGCCAGCAGCTTTGCGGGGACAGGGGGCTCCGAGCAGTACTTC.

The J gene is TRBJ2-1, the V gene TRBV15; D is undetermined. Per germline, CDR1 LNHNV and CDR2 YYDKDF (reference sequence). V was shortened by 0 bases and J by 6 bases, with 9 bases between the two germline ends. This CDR3 spans 14 amino acids. CDR3 loop: CATSRDIRSNEQFF. In nucleotides, the CDR3 is TGTGCCACCAGCAGAGATATCAGGTCCAATGAGCAGTTCTTC.

The chain is built from TRBV29-1 and TRBJ2-3; D is undetermined. Germline CDR1 and CDR2: SQVTM and ANQGSEA. The V gene lost 3 bases and the J gene lost 2 bases, with 6 bases spanning the gap. There are 12 residues in the CDR3. CDR3 coding DNA: TGCAGCGTTGACCAGAACACAGATACGCAGTATTTT. This translates into CSVDQNTDTQYF.

V and J are TRBV3-1 (or the pseudogene TRBV3-2) and TRBJ2-1; 7 nucleotides align to TRBD1. After removal of 4 bases from V and 2 bases from J, the junction contained 2 bases not matched to a gene. Germline V gene sequence: CDR1 LGHDT, CDR2 YNNKEL (reference sequence). The CDR3 is 14 residues long. The CDR3 here is CASSLQGPYNEQFF. The CDR3 DNA is TGTGCCAGCAGCCTACAGGGGCCCTACAATGAGCAGTTCTTC.

The chain joins TRBV5-1 to TRBJ1-1; D not resolved. The CDR3 is 14 amino acids. V was cut by 0 bases and J by 6 bases, with 12 bases left in between. Per germline, CDR1 SGHRS and CDR2 YFSETQ. The CDR3 region is CASSLAYGKPEAFF. DNA for the CDR3: TGCGCCAGCAGCTTGGCCTACGGGAAACCTGAAGCTTTCTTT.

The chain has TRBV7-9 and TRBJ1-2; D gene unclear. Germline V lookup: CDR1 SEHNR, CDR2 FQNEAQ (reference sequence). Deletions cut 2 bases from V and 6 bases from J, with 13 bases between. There are 14 residues in the CDR3. CDR3: CASSLYAQMHGYTF. The CDR3 DNA is TGTGCCAGCAGCTTATACGCCCAGATGCATGGCTACACCTTC.

The rearrangement uses TRBV20-1 and TRBJ1-3, with a tentative D call TRBD1 (6 bases). Germline V gene data show CDR1 as DFQATT and CDR2 as SNEGSKA (reference sequence). Trimming removed 3 bases at V and 3 bases at J, with 15 bases between. The CDR3 extends over 15 amino acids. The CDR3 protein is CSASQQGRLGNTIYF. The CDR3 DNA is TGCAGTGCTAGTCAACAGGGCCGGCTTGGAAACACCATATATTTT.

The genes are TRBV5-8 and TRBJ1-5; D is unresolved. Germline CDR1 SGHTS, CDR2 YDEGEE. CDR3 length equals 14 residues. Trimming shortened V by 8 bases and J by 0 bases, and 12 bases separated the two germline ends. CDR3 residues: CASTKFYSNQPQHF. The CDR3 DNA reads TGTGCCAGTACTAAGTTCTATAGCAATCAGCCCCAGCATTTT. The variable domain in full, completed from reference TRBV5-8 and TRBJ1-5, reads EAGVTQSPTHLIKTRGQQATLRCSPISGHTSVYWYQQALGLGLQFLLWYDEGEERNRGNFPPRFSGRQFPNYSSELNVNALELEDSALYLCASTKFYSNQPQHFGDGTRLSIL.

This clone was counted once. The chain has TRBV2 and TRBJ1-2; D is undetermined. V was clipped by 0 bases and J by 3 bases, with 14 bases between them. The CDR3 totals 16 residues. Germline CDR1 reads SNHLY; CDR2 reads FYNNEI. The CDR3 reads CASSEARRSGDYGYTF. CDR3 nucleotides: TGTGCCAGCAGTGAAGCGCGACGAAGCGGTGACTATGGCTACACCTTC.

V gene TRBV5-1 combines with J gene TRBJ2-1, with 8 bases identical to TRBD1. Per germline, CDR1 SGHRS and CDR2 YFSETQ. V dropped 0 bases and J dropped 7; count of bases not matched to a gene: 6. The CDR3 extends over 15 amino acids. This CDR3 is CASSLAADRENEQFF. The CDR3 DNA is TGCGCCAGCAGCTTGGCCGCGGACAGGGAGAATGAGCAGTTCTTC.

V gene TRBV12-3 or TRBV12-4 combines with J gene TRBJ1-2; D not resolved. There are 13 residues in the CDR3. The ends were cut back, 1 base at V and 6 bases at J, with 9 bases in the middle. This chain's CDR3 is CASSLGAVHGYTF. For the CDR3, the DNA is TGTGCCAGCAGTTTAGGGGCAGTTCATGGCTACACCTTC.

This clone was seen a few times. The chain has TRBV7-8 and TRBJ2-1; D unclear. Per the germline V gene, CDR1 is SGHVS and CDR2 is FQNEAQ. The V gene lost 1 base and the J gene lost 3 bases, with 4 bases spanning the gap. CDR3 length equals 13 residues. The CDR3 region has the DNA TGTGCCAGCAGCTTAGATCGCTACAATGAGCAGTTCTTC. Translation: CASSLDRYNEQFF.

The gene calls are TRBV19 and TRBJ1-2, with 10 bases identical to TRBD1. The CDR3 is 16 amino acids. Germline V gives CDR1 LNHDA, CDR2 SQIVND (reference sequence). J lost 8 bases, V lost 6 bases, and 15 bases had no gene match. The CDR3 coding sequence is TGTGCCAGTAGCCATACCGGGACAGGGGAAATCGAAGGCTACACCTTC. It yields the protein CASSHTGTGEIEGYTF.

The gene calls are TRBV11-2 and TRBJ2-3; D unresolved. Germline V CDR1 and CDR2: SGHAT, FQNNGV. The CDR3 loop spans 14 amino acids. V shed 6 bases and J shed 8 bases, with 18 bases lying between them. The DNA of the CDR3 is TGTGCCAGCAGTGTCTTAACGGTCCCTCCTACGCAGTATTTT. This translates into CASSVLTVPPTQYF.